This is a list of T cell receptor beta chains from one sample in a study of blood T cell repertoires in COVID-19. Using immunoSEQ multiplex PCR, the repertoire was profiled, and TCRdb retains in-frame clones only, with some absent. The data contain 250,000 to 350,000 clones, roughly 90% of them singletons. Sequenced sample: peripheral blood. Every receptor here comes from a woman aged 45-60 years with active or convalescent COVID-19. Each CDR3 is given with its conserved first and last residue. A D gene is named only where the DNA matches it firmly. For some rows the clone size is stated as once, few or many, or as a class when expanded; others skip it.

v_call,d_call,clone_size,j_call,cdr3_aa,cdr3_nt
TRBV20-1,.,.,TRBJ2-3,CSAKLAEQYF,TGCAGTGCTAAATTAGCGGAACAGTATTTT
TRBV28,.,.,TRBJ2-7,CASSWGVDEQYF,TGTGCCAGCAGTTGGGGGGTCGACGAGCAGTACTTC
TRBV18,TRBD1,.,TRBJ2-7,CASSPGTAEQYF,TGTGCCAGCTCACCGGGGACAGCCGAGCAGTACTTC
TRBV6-2/TRBV6-3,.,few,TRBJ1-4,CASSRIGNTDSGEKLFF,TGTGCCAGCAGCCGCATCGGGAATACAGATTCAGGCGAAAAACTGTTTTTT
TRBV7-2,TRBD1,.,TRBJ1-6,CASSFPGTDNSPLHF,TGTGCCAGCAGCTTCCCCGGGACAGATAATTCACCCCTCCACTTT
TRBV7-2,TRBD2,.,TRBJ2-2,CASTPGGGRYTGELFF,TGTGCCAGCACACCTGGGGGCGGGAGGTACACCGGGGAGCTGTTTTTT
TRBV28,.,.,TRBJ2-3,CASSLIRVADTQYF,TGTGCCAGCAGCCTAATTAGAGTTGCAGATACGCAGTATTTT
TRBV18,.,once,TRBJ2-5,CASSPRGGLETQYF,TGTGCCAGCTCACCACGGGGGGGCCTTGAGACCCAGTACTTC
TRBV5-1,.,.,TRBJ2-7,CASSLDREQYF,TGCGCCAGCAGCTTGGATCGCGAGCAGTACTTC
TRBV7-3,TRBD2,.,TRBJ2-1,CASSFSGRASGEQFF,TGTGCCAGCAGCTTTAGCGGGAGGGCCTCAGGTGAGCAGTTCTTC